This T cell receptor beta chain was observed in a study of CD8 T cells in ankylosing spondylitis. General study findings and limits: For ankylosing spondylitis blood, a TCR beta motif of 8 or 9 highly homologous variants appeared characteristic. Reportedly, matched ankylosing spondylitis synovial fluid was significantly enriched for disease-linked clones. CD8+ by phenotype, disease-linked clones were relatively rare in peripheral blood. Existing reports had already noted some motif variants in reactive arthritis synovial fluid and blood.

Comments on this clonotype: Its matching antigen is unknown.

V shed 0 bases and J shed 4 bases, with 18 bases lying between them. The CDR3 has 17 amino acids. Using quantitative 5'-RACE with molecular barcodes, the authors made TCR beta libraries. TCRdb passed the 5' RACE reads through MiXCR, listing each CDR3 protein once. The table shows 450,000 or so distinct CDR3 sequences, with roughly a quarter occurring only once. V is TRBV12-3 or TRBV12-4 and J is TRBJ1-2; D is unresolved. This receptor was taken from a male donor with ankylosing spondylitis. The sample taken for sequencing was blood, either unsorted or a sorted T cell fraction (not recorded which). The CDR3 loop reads CASSLAPEADLSYGYTF. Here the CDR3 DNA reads TGTGCCAGCAGTTTAGCGCCGGAGGCGGATTTGAGCTATGGCTACACCTTC.